Shown below are 21 T cell receptor beta chains from a single sample sequenced in a study of coeliac disease (dated by TCRdb to 2022 to 2024). Libraries were made using the immunoSEQ multiplex PCR assay. TCRdb stores this immuneACCESS table with in-frame sequences only. Part of the clones is absent; in the studies checked, under half of the shortfall reflects unresolved V genes, and no reason is known for the rest. Here the sample has fewer than 5,000 clones; about 65% occur a single time. The top ten hold about 11% of the sample. The specimen sequenced was lamina propria lymphocytes from the gut. The cell subset or site label here, explained by the study, means: lamina propria cell (LPC) fraction of small intestinal biopsy. Every receptor here comes from a woman in her 70s with celiac disease.

For this clone: A read error may produce the germline difference seen at one junction end. The gene calls are TRBV7-8 and TRBJ2-5; 12 nucleotides align to TRBD2. CDR1 and CDR2 from the germline V gene are SGHVS and FQNEAQ. CDR3 length equals 18 residues. The DNA for the CDR3 is TGTGCCAGCAGCCTAGCCCCTAGCGGGGGGGCAATCGAGGAGACCCAGTACTTC. Translation: CASSLAPSGGAIEETQYF.

The chain has TRBV5-5 and TRBJ1-5; 9 positions match TRBD1. Trimming took 0 bases from V and 2 from J; bases not matched to a gene: 3. Germline values: CDR1 SGHKS, CDR2 YYEKEE (reference sequence). The length of the CDR3 is 16 residues. The CDR3 DNA is TGTGCCAGCAGCTTGGGGTGGACAGGGGGCAATCAGCCCCAGCATTTT. It encodes CASSLGWTGGNQPQHF. Together with reference TRBV5-5 and TRBJ1-5, the CDR3 gives the full variable domain: DAGVTQSPTHLIKTRGQQVTLRCSPISGHKSVSWYQQVLGQGPQFIFQYYEKEERGRGNFPDRFSARQFPNYSSELNVNALLLGDSALYLCASSLGWTGGNQPQHFGDGTRLSIL.

The V call is TRBV5-4, the J call TRBJ1-2, with D possibly being TRBD1 (6 bases). Germline V gene data show CDR1 as SGHNT and CDR2 as YYREEE (reference sequence). This CDR3 has 14 amino acids. V was shortened by 6 bases and J by 3 bases, with 15 bases between the two germline ends. The CDR3 protein is CASTGGAVDYGYTF. For the CDR3, the DNA is TGTGCCAGCACTGGGGGGGCTGTTGACTATGGCTACACCTTC.

The chain joins TRBV7-2 to TRBJ1-3, with 7 bases matching TRBD1. This CDR3 comprises 15 residues. Germline V gives CDR1 SGHTA, CDR2 FQGNSA. V was clipped by 8 bases and J by 3 bases; unmatched bases: 10. CDR3 bases: TGTGCCAGCGGCCGAACAGGGGAAAGTGGAAACACCATATATTTT. The encoded protein is CASGRTGESGNTIYF.

The chain couples TRBV4-3 to TRBJ2-7; TRBD1 might be the D (6 bases). The CDR3 runs to 15 residues. V shed 5 bases and J shed 0 bases, with 14 bases lying between them. Germline CDR1 LGHNA, CDR2 YSLEER. The CDR3 reads CASSLGTSTSYEQYF. The DNA of the CDR3 is TGCGCCAGCAGCTTAGGGACATCGACCTCCTACGAGCAGTACTTC.

The chain uses TRBV5-4 and TRBJ2-4; TRBD1 is a possible D gene (6 bases). Trimming took 0 bases from V and 8 from J, leaving 12 bases between them. Germline loops: CDR1 SGHNT, CDR2 YYREEE (reference sequence). This CDR3 region has 14 residues. CDR3 sequence: CASSLAGDGDIQYF. Written as DNA, the CDR3 is TGTGCCAGCAGCTTGGCAGGGGATGGGGACATTCAGTACTTC.

This clone is judged medium-sized. The rearrangement links TRBV2 to TRBJ2-2, with D tentatively TRBD2 (6 bases). This CDR3 comprises 14 residues. V was trimmed by 9 bases and J by 0 bases, leaving 11 bases between them. CDR1 is SNHLY, CDR2 FYNNEI, per germline. The CDR3 protein is CARAGLTNTGELFF. The CDR3 DNA sequence: TGTGCCAGGGCGGGACTGACGAACACCGGGGAGCTGTTTTTT.

This chain links TRBV11-2 with TRBJ1-3; D is unclear. Germline V CDR1 and CDR2: SGHAT, FQNNGV. V gave up 5 bases and J gave up 3 bases, with 8 bases separating them. The CDR3 runs 13 residues. DNA for the CDR3: TGTGCCAGCAGCCCCCCCGTTGGAAACACCATATATTTT. This gives the protein CASSPPVGNTIYF.

The table lists this clone with a few counts. The chain has TRBV7-9 and TRBJ1-1; D possibly corresponds to TRBD1 (5 bases). This CDR3 is 18 amino acids long. Germline-derived CDR1 and CDR2 are SEHNR and FQNEAQ (reference sequence). Trimming cost V 2 bases and J 0 bases, with 19 bases left between them. CDR3 bases: TGTGCCAGCAGCTTAAAGGGTTCTGGGCAGGGCCTGAACACTGAAGCTTTCTTT. It yields the protein CASSLKGSGQGLNTEAFF.

The sample holds a few counts of this clone. The chain couples TRBV2 to TRBJ2-3, with D perhaps TRBD2 (5 bases). CDR3 size: 15 residues. Germline V gives CDR1 SNHLY, CDR2 FYNNEI. V was pared by 11 bases and J by 2 bases, with 20 bases between. In DNA form, the CDR3 reads TGTGCCTGCTCGGGAACTTCTTCTTACACAGATACGCAGTATTTT. It codes for CACSGTSSYTDTQYF.

By frequency in the sample, this clone is medium-sized. V and J are TRBV5-1 and TRBJ2-1; perhaps TRBD2 as D (6 bases). CDR3 length: 15 amino acids. Deletions cut 0 bases from V and 2 bases from J, with 9 bases between. Germline assignment: CDR1 SGHRS and CDR2 YFSETQ. CDR3 nucleotide sequence: TGCGCCAGCAGCTTGGCGGGGGATACCTACAATGAGCAGTTCTTC. Encoded protein: CASSLAGDTYNEQFF.

This clone has more than one count but fewer than ten. V usage is TRBV27 and J usage is TRBJ1-2, with 8 bases aligning to TRBD1. With 0 bases clipped from V and 8 bases from J, the junction kept 5 bases outside the gene matches. In germline, CDR1 is MNHEY, CDR2 SMNVEV (reference sequence). This CDR3 contains 14 residues. The DNA for the CDR3 is TGTGCCAGCAGTTTATCCCCACAGGGGGTGGGCTACACCTTC. It is translated as CASSLSPQGVGYTF.

The chain couples TRBV4-3 to TRBJ2-5; perhaps TRBD2 as D (5 bases). V dropped 0 bases and J dropped 5 bases, with 13 bases sitting between them. The CDR3 extends over 15 amino acids. The V gene's germline CDR1 is LGHNA and CDR2 YSLEER. The CDR3 protein is CASSQDLSTGETQYF. The CDR3 DNA reads as TGCGCCAGCAGCCAAGATCTGTCTACGGGGGAGACCCAGTACTTC.

The gene calls are TRBV4-2 and TRBJ1-1; 12 positions match TRBD1. The CDR3 contains 16 residues. J lost 1 base, V lost 4 bases, and 4 bases had no gene match. CDR1 and CDR2 from the germline V gene are LGHNA and YNFKEQ. The CDR3 sequence: CASSRGTGGQNTEAFF. DNA of the CDR3: TGTGCCAGCAGCCGCGGGACAGGGGGCCAGAACACTGAAGCTTTCTTT.

V and J are TRBV9 and TRBJ2-5; the D gene is possibly TRBD2 (6 bases). Per germline, CDR1 SGDLS and CDR2 YYNGEE. V lost 0 bases to trimming and J lost 0 bases, with 6 bases between them. The CDR3 contains 14 residues. The CDR3, as DNA: TGTGCCAGCAGCGTAGGGACTAACCAAGAGACCCAGTACTTC. Translated: CASSVGTNQETQYF.

This chain uses TRBV11-2 with TRBJ2-2; TRBD1 is a possible D gene (6 bases). In germline, CDR1 is SGHAT, CDR2 FQNNGV. The CDR3 runs to 12 residues. V dropped 3 bases and J dropped 10 bases, with 9 bases sitting between them. The CDR3 nucleotides read TGTGCCAGCAGCTTTCAGGGGATGGAGCTGTTTTTT. Encoded protein: CASSFQGMELFF. The full variable domain, in which reference TRBV11-2 and TRBJ2-2 provide the parts outside the CDR3, is EAGVAQSPRYKIIEKRQSVAFWCNPISGHATLYWYQQILGQGPKLLIQFQNNGVVDDSQLPKDRFSAERLKGVDSTLKIQPAKLEDSAVYLCASSFQGMELFFGEGSRLTVL.

This chain connects TRBV7-9 to TRBJ1-5; 7 bases map to TRBD1. Germline CDR1 is SEHNR and CDR2 is FQNEAQ (reference sequence). CDR3 length equals 16 residues. Unmatched junction bases numbered 8, after V lost 0 bases and J lost 6 bases. CDR3 bases: TGTGCCAGCAGCTTAGCCAGAGACAGGGTTCCTCAGCCCCAGCATTTT. This gives the protein CASSLARDRVPQPQHF.

This chain uses TRBV6-5 with TRBJ1-2; the D gene is possibly TRBD1 (6 bases). This CDR3 region has 13 residues. The V end lost 2 bases, the J end lost 9 bases, and 13 bases lay between the germline ends. Per germline, CDR1 MNHEY and CDR2 SVGAGI. CDR3 coding DNA: TGTGCCAGCAGTTACCAAACAGGGATGAGCTACACCTTC. Its translation is CASSYQTGMSYTF.

This clone was seen more than once but under ten times. Other DNA sequences in this sample translate to the same CDR3. V is TRBV5-1 and J is TRBJ2-5, with a possible D match to TRBD1 (7 bases). The CDR3 totals 13 residues. V was shortened by 1 base and J by 4 bases, with 8 bases between the two germline ends. The germline V gene has CDR1 SGHRS and CDR2 YFSETQ. CDR3 in amino acids: CASSLQGGETQYF. For the CDR3, the DNA is TGCGCCAGCAGCTTGCAGGGGGGAGAGACCCAGTACTTC.

This chain uses TRBV5-8 with TRBJ2-1; D call uncertain. V shed 1 base and J shed 5 bases, with 4 bases lying between them. The CDR3 is 12 residues long. Germline CDR1 reads SGHTS; CDR2 reads YDEGEE. The CDR3: CASSLYNNEQFF. The CDR3 nucleotides are TGTGCCAGCAGCTTGTATAACAATGAGCAGTTCTTC.

This clone occurred once. This rearrangement joins TRBV4-1 to TRBJ1-5, with D possibly TRBD1 on 6 matching bases. Trimming took 3 bases from V and 2 from J, leaving 11 bases between them. CDR1 is MGHRA and CDR2 is YSYEKL in the germline V gene. The length of the CDR3 is 15 residues. Here the CDR3 reads CASSHTRGGNQPQHF. CDR3 bases: TGCGCCAGCAGCCATACCAGGGGTGGCAATCAGCCCCAGCATTTT.